Listed below are T cell receptor beta chains from one sample, sequenced in a study of Ad26.COV2.S vaccination and SARS-CoV-2 variants. The table came from immunoSEQ multiplex PCR; TCRdb's copy has only in-frame clones and leaves some out. The sample lists fewer than 55,000 clones; about 80% were seen once. The sample was peripheral blood, taken after recovery from COVID-19. Source of these receptors: a human donor who had recovered from COVID-19. Both conserved end residues are part of each CDR3. A D gene is named only where the DNA matches it firmly. The size of a clone is reported for some rows only, either as once, few or many, or as a class for expanded clones.

>TRBV10-3|TRBD1|15|.|TRBJ1-1
TGTGCCATCAGTGGTAACAGGGGGATGAACACTGAAGCTTTCTTT
CAISGNRGMNTEAFF
>TRBV3-1/TRBV3-2|.|14|many|TRBJ1-1
TGTGCCAGCAGCATTCACAGGGATGGGACTGAAGCTTTCTTT
CASSIHRDGTEAFF
>TRBV29-1|.|12|.|TRBJ1-5
TGCAGCGCTGGGACCCCCAATCAGCCCCAGCATTTT
CSAGTPNQPQHF
>TRBV28|.|14|.|TRBJ1-3
TGTGCCAGCAGTTTTCCCGACACTGGAAACACCATATATTTT
CASSFPDTGNTIYF
>TRBV7-3|TRBD1|15|.|TRBJ1-1
TGTGCCAGCAGCTTAGGGACAGGGGGTTTCACTGAAGCTTTCTTT
CASSLGTGGFTEAFF
>TRBV5-1|.|13|few|TRBJ1-6
TGCGCCAGCAGCCCTCGGACAGAATCACCCCTCCACTTT
CASSPRTESPLHF
>TRBV6-5|.|14|.|TRBJ1-5
TGTGCCAGCAGCCACGGGATGGGGGGTCAGCCCCAGCATTTT
CASSHGMGGQPQHF
>TRBV11-1|.|14|few|TRBJ1-4
TGTGCCAGCAGCTTTTCCAGATCTAATGAAAAACTGTTTTTT
CASSFSRSNEKLFF
>TRBV25-1|TRBD1|13|.|TRBJ2-5
TGTGCCAGCAGCGCGTTTGGACCGCAGGGGGAGTACTTC
CASSAFGPQGEYF
>TRBV10-1|.|13|.|TRBJ1-2
TGCGCCAGCAGTGAGAGAAGGGGCTATGGCTACACCTTC
CASSERRGYGYTF
>TRBV5-1|TRBD1|16|.|TRBJ2-6
TGCGCCAGCAGCTTGGGGGACAGCTCTGGGGCCAACGTCCTGACTTTC
CASSLGDSSGANVLTF
>TRBV5-4|.|16|.|TRBJ1-3
TGTGCCAGCAGCGCCGACAGTTTTGGCTCTGGAAACACCATATATTTT
CASSADSFGSGNTIYF
>TRBV5-1|TRBD2|14|.|TRBJ2-5
TGCGCCAGCAGCTTCGGCGGGGGGGAAGAGACCCAGTACTTC
CASSFGGGEETQYF
>TRBV4-1|TRBD2|18|.|TRBJ2-7
TGCGCCAGCAGCCAAGACATACCTCGGACTAGCGGGCACGGGGAGCAGTACTTC
CASSQDIPRTSGHGEQYF
>TRBV18|.|13|.|TRBJ1-1
TGTGCCAGCTCACTACAACGGAACACTGAAGCTTTCTTT
CASSLQRNTEAFF
>TRBV7-2|.|14|.|TRBJ2-5
TGTGCCAGCAGCTCTAACGGACTACAAGAGACCCAGTACTTC
CASSSNGLQETQYF
>TRBV11-2|.|13|.|TRBJ1-2
TGTGCCAGCAGCTTAGCGGCAGGGAACGGCTACACCTTC
CASSLAAGNGYTF
>TRBV18|TRBD2|13|.|TRBJ2-3
TGTGCCAGCTCACCAGCGGGAGAAGCTACGCAGTATTTT
CASSPAGEATQYF
>TRBV19|TRBD1|15|.|TRBJ1-5
TGTGCCAGTAGTTTAAGGGACAGCAGCAATCAGCCCCAGCATTTT
CASSLRDSSNQPQHF
>TRBV12-5|.|11|once|TRBJ2-5
TGTGCTAGTGGTTTGGTAGAGACCCAGTACTTC
CASGLVETQYF
>TRBV7-2|.|14|.|TRBJ2-7
TGTGCCAGCAGATCCCCCAGGTCCTCCTACGAGCAGTACTTC
CASRSPRSSYEQYF
>TRBV7-9|.|15|.|TRBJ2-7
TGTGCCAGCAGCCCCGAGGGCAGGGCGGGGAACGAGCAGTACTTC
CASSPEGRAGNEQYF
>TRBV5-1|.|13|.|TRBJ1-2
TGCGCCAGCAGCTTGAGCGGAGGAAATGGCTACACCTTC
CASSLSGGNGYTF
>TRBV11-2|.|16|.|TRBJ1-2
TGTGCCAGCAGCTCCCCCCGGACTCGACTAGGGGAGGGCTACACCTTC
CASSSPRTRLGEGYTF
>TRBV14|.|15|.|TRBJ1-1
TGTGCCAGCAGCCGCCAGACAGTCCTGGACACTGAAGCTTTCTTT
CASSRQTVLDTEAFF
>TRBV28|.|15|.|TRBJ1-1
TGTGCCAGCAGGCCGGACATCGTCATGAACACTGAAGCTTTCTTT
CASRPDIVMNTEAFF
>TRBV6-5|.|12|.|TRBJ1-1
TGTGCCAGCAAACGGGAGAACACTGAAGCTTTCTTT
CASKRENTEAFF
>TRBV5-4|TRBD1|14|once|TRBJ2-1
TGTGCCAGCAGCGACGGGACAGGGGGCAATGAGCAGTTCTTC
CASSDGTGGNEQFF